These 22 T cell receptor beta chains originate from one sample sequenced in a study of blood T cell repertoires in COVID-19. Some clones are missing from TCRdb's copy, which holds only in-frame ones; the method was immunoSEQ multiplex PCR. Of some 65,000 clones listed, more than 60% are singletons. Sequencing input: peripheral blood. The receptor set was obtained from a woman in her 70s with acute or convalescent COVID-19.

The V and J genes are TRBV6-6 and TRBJ2-5; TRBD1 aligns across 10 bases. V dropped 0 bases and J dropped 7; count of bases not matched to a gene: 8. The germline gives CDR1 MNHNY, CDR2 SVGAGI (reference sequence). This CDR3 region has 16 residues. The CDR3 bases are TGTGCCAGCAGTTACTCGACGGGTGGACAGGGGGGGACCCAGTACTTC. This gives the protein CASSYSTGGQGGTQYF.

This rearrangement joins TRBV2 to TRBJ2-7; maybe TRBD2 (5 bases). The CDR3 is 15 amino acids. The germline CDR1 and CDR2 sequences are SNHLY and FYNNEI. V lost 1 base and J lost 6, with 16 bases in between. In DNA, the CDR3 is TGTGCCAGCAGTGAAGAAGGCGGGTTAGTCGGCGAGCAGTACTTC. This encodes CASSEEGGLVGEQYF. Using reference TRBV2 and TRBJ2-7 for the parts outside the CDR3, the full variable domain is EPEVTQTPSHQVTQMGQEVILRCVPISNHLYFYWYRQILGQKVEFLVSFYNNEISEKSEIFDDQFSVERPDGSNFTLKIRSTKLEDSAMYFCASSEEGGLVGEQYFGPGTRLTVT.

This clone was seen a handful of times. At one of its ends the junction is not consistent with the germline gene, which may arise from a read error. The rearrangement joins TRBV10-3 to TRBJ1-3; weak D call: TRBD1 (6 bases). This CDR3 has 15 amino acids. In germline, CDR1 is ENHRY, CDR2 SYGVKD. This CDR3 reads CAIGEPRTDGNTIYF. DNA of the CDR3: TGTGCCATCGGTGAGCCCAGGACAGATGGAAACACCATATATTTT.

The gene calls are TRBV28 and TRBJ1-6; the match to TRBD1 covers 7 bases. The CDR3 spans 14 residues. V lost 6 bases to trimming and J lost 10 bases; unmatched junction nucleotides: 9. Germline V CDR1 and CDR2: MDHEN, SYDVKM. Here the CDR3 reads CASRRDRVNSPLHF. CDR3 in DNA: TGTGCCAGCAGGCGTGACAGGGTAAACTCACCCCTCCACTTT.

The J gene is TRBJ1-2, the V gene TRBV30; D is perhaps TRBD1 (6 bases). Germline CDR1 and CDR2: GTSNPN and SVGIG (reference sequence). The CDR3 sequence is 18 residues long. V lost 1 base and J lost 0, with 21 bases in between. CDR3 bases: TGTGCCTGGAGTGCCTACAAGGGGGACCCGAGAGCTAACTATGGCTACACCTTC. Its protein is CAWSAYKGDPRANYGYTF.

V and J are TRBV15 and TRBJ2-5; 7 bases are a match to TRBD2. CDR3 length: 15 residues. V dropped 0 bases and J dropped 7; count of bases not matched to a gene: 8. Germline V CDR1 and CDR2: LNHNV, YYDKDF (reference sequence). Written as DNA, the CDR3 is TGTGCCACCAGCAGAGATGGGGCGGGGGAGGTGACCCAGTACTTC. This codes for CATSRDGAGEVTQYF. Variable domain in full (rest from reference TRBV15 and TRBJ2-5): DAMVIQNPRYQVTQFGKPVTLSCSQTLNHNVMYWYQQKSSQAPKLLFHYYDKDFNNEADTPDNFQSRRPNTSFCFLDIRSPGLGDTAMYLCATSRDGAGEVTQYFGPGTRLLVL.

This clone was picked up a small number of times. The gene calls are TRBV2 and TRBJ1-1; perhaps TRBD1 as D (6 bases). Germline CDR1 and CDR2: SNHLY and FYNNEI. This CDR3 is 13 amino acids long. V lost 8 bases and J 0 bases, leaving 10 bases between the germline ends. CDR3 sequence: CASGRGLNTEAFF. CDR3 DNA sequence: TGTGCCAGCGGCAGGGGTCTGAACACTGAAGCTTTCTTT.

The chain combines TRBV7-8 with TRBJ1-2; 7 positions match TRBD1. The germline V gene encodes CDR1 SGHVS and CDR2 FQNEAQ. V lost 5 bases to trimming and J lost 7 bases; unmatched junction nucleotides: 4. CDR3 size: 12 residues. As DNA, the CDR3 is TGTGCCAGCAGCATAGGACAGGCTGGCTACACCTTC. Protein: CASSIGQAGYTF.

This chain connects TRBV9 to TRBJ2-5, with 7 nucleotides matching TRBD1. The length of the CDR3 is 14 residues. J gave up 5 bases and V 3 bases, and 7 bases lay outside the gene matches. Germline V gene sequence: CDR1 SGDLS, CDR2 YYNGEE. CDR3 coding DNA: TGTGCCAGCAGCGACGCGAAGGACAGGGAGACCCAGTACTTC. Protein: CASSDAKDRETQYF.

This clone is a singleton in its sample. V is TRBV4-2 and J is TRBJ2-7; 7 bases agree with TRBD2. V lost 0 bases to trimming and J lost 3 bases; unmatched junction nucleotides: 23. The germline gives CDR1 LGHNA, CDR2 YNFKEQ. This CDR3 has 21 residues. CDR3 sequence (DNA): TGTGCCAGCAGCCAAGATTATGCGGCCCGAATAGGCCTAGCGGAAAGCTACGAGCAGTACTTC. Encoded protein: CASSQDYAARIGLAESYEQYF.

This clone turned up a few times. V usage is TRBV19 and J usage is TRBJ1-2, with 9 bases lining up with TRBD1. The CDR3 is 16 residues long. Per germline, CDR1 LNHDA and CDR2 SQIVND (reference sequence). Trimming at V came to 7 bases and at J to 4 bases, leaving 13 bases not matched to a gene. CDR3 in DNA: TGTGCCAGTATCGACCTTACAGGGGGCTTCGGCTATGGCTACACCTTC. This encodes CASIDLTGGFGYGYTF. Variable domain in full (rest from reference TRBV19 and TRBJ1-2): DGGITQSPKYLFRKEGQNVTLSCEQNLNHDAMYWYRQDPGQGLRLIYYSQIVNDFQKGDIAEGYSVSREKKESFPLTVTSAQKNPTAFYLCASIDLTGGFGYGYTFGSGTRLTVV.

The rearrangement joins TRBV3-1 (or the pseudogene TRBV3-2) to TRBJ2-1; 9 bases map to TRBD2. The CDR3 totals 16 residues. V shed 4 bases, J shed 9 bases, and the junction held 13 bases outside the gene matches. CDR1 is LGHDT and CDR2 is YNNKEL in the germline V gene (reference sequence). For the CDR3, the DNA is TGTGCCAGCAGCCGAGAGAGTGGCGGGGGGGCCGTTGAGCAGTTCTTC. Translating gives CASSRESGGGAVEQFF.

This chain links TRBV7-6 with TRBJ2-3; 13 bases align to TRBD2. The germline V gene has CDR1 SGHVS and CDR2 FNYEAQ. This CDR3 region has 17 residues. Trimming removed 5 bases from V and 4 bases from J; junction bases left unmatched: 9. CDR3 sequence reads: CASSLGTSGAGADTQYF. Here the CDR3 DNA reads TGTGCCAGCAGCCTCGGGACTAGCGGGGCCGGGGCAGATACGCAGTATTTT.

This clone was observed a few times. This sequence joins TRBV6-2 or TRBV6-3 and TRBJ2-3, with 10 positions matching TRBD2. The J segment lost 2 bases and the V segment lost 2 bases, leaving 1 base of the junction unmatched. The CDR3 consists of 15 residues. Germline CDR1 MNHEY, CDR2 SVGEGT. CDR3 in DNA: TGTGCCAGCAGTTACAGCGGGGGGGCCACAGATACGCAGTATTTT. This encodes CASSYSGGATDTQYF.

This chain joins TRBV3-1 (or the pseudogene TRBV3-2) and TRBJ2-5; possible D gene TRBD2, 6 bases. V lost 1 base, J lost 1 base, and 7 bases lay in between. Looked up from germline, CDR1 is LGHDT and CDR2 is YNNKEL (reference sequence). The CDR3 totals 14 residues. CDR3 in DNA: TGTGCCAGCAGCCAAGGGACTATCCAAGAGACCCAGTACTTC. This codes for CASSQGTIQETQYF.

This clone was seen once. At one of its ends the junction is not consistent with the germline gene, which may arise from a read error. The chain has TRBV5-1 and TRBJ1-1, with D maybe TRBD1 (5 bases). The V gene's germline CDR1 is SGHRS and CDR2 YFSETQ. This CDR3 spans 15 amino acids. The CDR3: CASSLASGRNSEAFF. The CDR3 nucleotides are TGCGCCAGCAGCTTGGCCTCAGGGAGGAACTCTGAAGCTTTCTTT.

In this sample, this clone turned up a few times. In DNA, the CDR3 is TGTGCCAGCAGCTTTACTTCGGGGACAGGAAATTCACCCCTCCACTTT. Residues: CASSFTSGTGNSPLHF. The chain couples TRBV7-9 to TRBJ1-6; TRBD1 aligns across 8 bases. The CDR3 loop spans 16 amino acids. Germline CDR1 and CDR2: SEHNR and FQNEAQ (reference sequence). Trimming cost V 3 bases and J 7 bases; bases outside gene matches: 8.

The chain joins TRBV19 to TRBJ2-6; possibly TRBD2 for D (5 bases). Germline lookup yields CDR1 LNHDA and CDR2 SQIVND (reference sequence). V was clipped by 1 base and J by 0 bases, with 10 bases between them. The CDR3 has 17 amino acids. The CDR3 coding sequence is TGTGCCAGTAGTATAGTCATGCGGGCCTCTGGGGCCAACGTCCTGACTTTC. It specifies CASSIVMRASGANVLTF. The complete variable domain, with remaining parts taken from reference TRBV19 and TRBJ2-6, reads DGGITQSPKYLFRKEGQNVTLSCEQNLNHDAMYWYRQDPGQGLRLIYYSQIVNDFQKGDIAEGYSVSREKKESFPLTVTSAQKNPTAFYLCASSIVMRASGANVLTFGAGSRLTVL.

J is TRBJ2-3 and V is TRBV7-9; 11 bases align to TRBD2. The CDR3 length is 15 residues. After removal of 4 bases from V and 7 bases from J, the junction contained 7 bases not matched to a gene. CDR1 is SEHNR and CDR2 is FQNEAQ in the germline V gene (reference sequence). CDR3: CASSYSGGALYTQYF. As DNA, the CDR3 is TGTGCCAGCAGCTATAGCGGGGGGGCTTTGTATACGCAGTATTTT.

This rearrangement joins TRBV4-3 to TRBJ1-2; TRBD1 aligns across 7 bases. Looked up from germline, CDR1 is LGHNA and CDR2 is YSLEER. This CDR3 region has 17 residues. The J segment lost 0 bases and the V segment lost 1 base, leaving 8 bases of the junction unmatched. CDR3 coding DNA: TGCGCCAGCAGCCAAGGTCTGGCTGACAGGGCTAACTATGGCTACACCTTC. Protein sequence: CASSQGLADRANYGYTF.

This rearrangement joins TRBV12-5 to TRBJ2-6, with D perhaps TRBD1 (6 bases). The V and J ends lost 1 base and 0 bases respectively, with 10 bases between them. The CDR3 extends over 17 amino acids. The germline V gene has CDR1 LGHNT and CDR2 FRNRAP. In nucleotides, the CDR3 is TGTGCTAGTGGTTTGGGACAGGTAGACTCTGGGGCCAACGTCCTGACTTTC. It specifies CASGLGQVDSGANVLTF.

The chain is built from TRBV11-3 and TRBJ2-1, with 7 bases that match TRBD2. The CDR3 extends over 15 amino acids. CDR1 SGHNT and CDR2 YENEEA come from the germline V gene. J lost 3 bases, V lost 4 bases, and 6 bases had no gene match. CDR3 sequence reads: CASSSGGGNYNEQFF. CDR3 nucleotide sequence: TGTGCCAGCAGCTCCGGCGGGGGTAACTACAATGAGCAGTTCTTC.